The TCR beta chain under discussion was sequenced for a study of cytomegalovirus exposure and HLA in healthy donors. Study results and caveats: Later findings reportedly placed an Asian-associated ancestry cluster below the roughly 690-donor mean for N-insertions.

The CDR3 runs 14 residues. V was pared by 1 base and J by 7 bases, with 6 bases of the junction left unmatched. Germline V gene sequence: CDR1 SNHLY, CDR2 FYNNEI. This clone was observed a single time. Its matching antigen is unknown. PCR employed 60 Vbeta and 13 Jbeta primers. Some clones are missing from TCRdb's copy, which holds only in-frame ones; the method was immunoSEQ multiplex PCR. The data contain fewer than 200,000 clones, over 65% of them singletons. The sequence came from a female donor in good health and CMV-seronegative. Sample: PBMCs. The chain employs TRBV2 and TRBJ2-5; 7 nucleotides match TRBD1. Here the CDR3 DNA reads TGTGCCAGCAGTGAAGGAGGGGGCTGGCGGACCCAGTACTTC. Translated, it gives CASSEGGGWRTQYF.